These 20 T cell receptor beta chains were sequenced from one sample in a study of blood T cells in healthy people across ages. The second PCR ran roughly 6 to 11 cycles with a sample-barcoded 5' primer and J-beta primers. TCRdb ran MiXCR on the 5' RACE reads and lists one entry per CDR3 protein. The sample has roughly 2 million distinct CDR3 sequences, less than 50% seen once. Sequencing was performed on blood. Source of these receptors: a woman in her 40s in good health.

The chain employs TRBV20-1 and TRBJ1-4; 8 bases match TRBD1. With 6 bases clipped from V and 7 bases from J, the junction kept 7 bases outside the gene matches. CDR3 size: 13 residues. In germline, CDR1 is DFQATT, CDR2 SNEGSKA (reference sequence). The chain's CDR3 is CSAPGDRSEKLFF. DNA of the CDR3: TGCAGTGCCCCGGGGGACAGGAGTGAAAAACTGTTTTTT.

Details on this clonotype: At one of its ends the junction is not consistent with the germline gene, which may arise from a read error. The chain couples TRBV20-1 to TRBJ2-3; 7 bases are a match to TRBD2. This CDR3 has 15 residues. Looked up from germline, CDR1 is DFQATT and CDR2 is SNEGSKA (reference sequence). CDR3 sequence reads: CSARDVRAGPETQYF. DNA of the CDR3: TGCAGTGCTAGAGATGTTCGAGCGGGGCCAGAAACGCAGTATTTT.

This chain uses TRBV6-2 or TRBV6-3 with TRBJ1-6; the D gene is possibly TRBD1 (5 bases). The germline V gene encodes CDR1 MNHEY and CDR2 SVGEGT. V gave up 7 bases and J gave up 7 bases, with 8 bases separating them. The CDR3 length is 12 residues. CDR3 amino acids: CASNQGNSPLHF. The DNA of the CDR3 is TGTGCCAGCAACCAGGGAAATTCACCCCTCCACTTT.

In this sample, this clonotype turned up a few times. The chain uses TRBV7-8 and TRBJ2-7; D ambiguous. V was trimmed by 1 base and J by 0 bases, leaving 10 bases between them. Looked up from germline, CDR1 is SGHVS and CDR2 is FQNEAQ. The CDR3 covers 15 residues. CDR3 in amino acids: CASSLEGLSSYEQYF. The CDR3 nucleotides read TGTGCCAGCAGCTTAGAAGGCTTGAGCTCCTACGAGCAGTACTTC.

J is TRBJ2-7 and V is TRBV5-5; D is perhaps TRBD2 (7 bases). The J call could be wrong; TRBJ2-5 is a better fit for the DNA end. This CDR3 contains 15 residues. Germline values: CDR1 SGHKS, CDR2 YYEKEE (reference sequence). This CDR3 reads CASSWAQGGLETQYF. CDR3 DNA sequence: TGTGCCAGCAGCTGGGCACAGGGAGGGTTGGAGACCCAGTACTTC.

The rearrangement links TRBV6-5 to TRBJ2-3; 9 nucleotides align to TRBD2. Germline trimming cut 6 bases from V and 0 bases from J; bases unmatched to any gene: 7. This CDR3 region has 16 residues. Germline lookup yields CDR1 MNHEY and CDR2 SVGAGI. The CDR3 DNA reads TGTGCCAGCAGAGGTATAGCGGGGGAAAGCACAGATACGCAGTATTTT. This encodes CASRGIAGESTDTQYF.

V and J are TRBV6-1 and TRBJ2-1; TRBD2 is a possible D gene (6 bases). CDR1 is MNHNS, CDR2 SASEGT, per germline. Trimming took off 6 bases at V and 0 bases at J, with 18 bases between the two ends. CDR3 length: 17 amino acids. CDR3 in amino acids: CASRGSRRGPSYNEQFF. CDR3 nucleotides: TGTGCCAGCAGGGGCTCTCGGCGGGGCCCCTCCTACAATGAGCAGTTCTTC.

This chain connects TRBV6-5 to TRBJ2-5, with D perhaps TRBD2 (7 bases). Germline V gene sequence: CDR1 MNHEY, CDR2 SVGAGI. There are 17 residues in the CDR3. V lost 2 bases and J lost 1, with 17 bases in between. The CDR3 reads CASSYTYFGGPQETQYF. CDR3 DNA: TGTGCCAGCAGTTACACCTATTTCGGGGGGCCCCAAGAGACCCAGTACTTC.

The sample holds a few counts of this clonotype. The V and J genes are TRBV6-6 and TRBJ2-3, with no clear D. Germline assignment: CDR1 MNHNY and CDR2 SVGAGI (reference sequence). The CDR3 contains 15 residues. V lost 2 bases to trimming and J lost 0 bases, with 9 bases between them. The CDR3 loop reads CASSYKGASTDTQYF. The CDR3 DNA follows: TGTGCCAGCAGTTACAAAGGTGCTAGCACAGATACGCAGTATTTT.

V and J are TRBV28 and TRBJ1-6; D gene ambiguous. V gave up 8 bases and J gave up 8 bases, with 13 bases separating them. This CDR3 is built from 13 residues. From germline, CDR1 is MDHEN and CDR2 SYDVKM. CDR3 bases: TGTGCCAGCTTTCCATCGGGGTATTCACCCCTCCACTTT. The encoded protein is CASFPSGYSPLHF.

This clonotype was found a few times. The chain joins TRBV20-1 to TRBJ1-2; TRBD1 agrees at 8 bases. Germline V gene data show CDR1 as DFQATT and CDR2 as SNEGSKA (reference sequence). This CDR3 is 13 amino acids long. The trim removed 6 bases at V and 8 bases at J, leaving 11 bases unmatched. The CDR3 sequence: CSAPTGEGGGYTF. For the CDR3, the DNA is TGCAGTGCCCCGACAGGGGAGGGAGGAGGCTACACCTTC.

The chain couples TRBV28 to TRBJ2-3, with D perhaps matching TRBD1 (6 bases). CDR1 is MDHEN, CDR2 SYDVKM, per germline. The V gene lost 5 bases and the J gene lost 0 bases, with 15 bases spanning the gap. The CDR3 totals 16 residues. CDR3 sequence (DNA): TGTGCCAGCAGTGGGGGCGACAGAGCTAGCACAGATACGCAGTATTTT. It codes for CASSGGDRASTDTQYF.

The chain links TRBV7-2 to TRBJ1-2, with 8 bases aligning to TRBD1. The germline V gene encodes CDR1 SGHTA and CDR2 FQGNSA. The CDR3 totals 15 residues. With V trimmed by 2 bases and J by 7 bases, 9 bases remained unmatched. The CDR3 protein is CASSLRTGKIGGYTF. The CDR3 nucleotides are TGTGCCAGCAGCTTACGGACAGGGAAGATAGGTGGCTACACCTTC.

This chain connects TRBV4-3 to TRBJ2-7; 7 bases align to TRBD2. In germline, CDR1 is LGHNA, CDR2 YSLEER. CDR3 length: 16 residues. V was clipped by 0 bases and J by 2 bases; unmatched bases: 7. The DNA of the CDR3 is TGCGCCAGCAGCCAAGATTGGGGGGGGACCGCCTACGAGCAGTACTTC. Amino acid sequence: CASSQDWGGTAYEQYF.

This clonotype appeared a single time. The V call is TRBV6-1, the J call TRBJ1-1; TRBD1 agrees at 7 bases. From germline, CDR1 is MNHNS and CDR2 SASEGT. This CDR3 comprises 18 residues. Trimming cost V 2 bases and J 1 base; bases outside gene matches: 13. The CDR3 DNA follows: TGTGCCAGCAGTGAAAAGCTTGGGGGGACAGAGCGGAACACTGAAGCTTTCTTT. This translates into CASSEKLGGTERNTEAFF.

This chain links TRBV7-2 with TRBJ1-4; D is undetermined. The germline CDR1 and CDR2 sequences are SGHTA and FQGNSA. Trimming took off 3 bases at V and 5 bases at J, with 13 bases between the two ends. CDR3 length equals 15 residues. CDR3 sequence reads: CASSLRLPRNEKLFF. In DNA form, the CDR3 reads TGTGCCAGCAGCTTGAGACTACCACGGAATGAAAAACTGTTTTTT. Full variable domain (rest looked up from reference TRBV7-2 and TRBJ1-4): GAGVSQSPSNKVTEKGKDVELRCDPISGHTALYWYRQSLGQGLEFLIYFQGNSAPDKSGLPSDRFSAERTGGSVSTLTIQRTQQEDSAVYLCASSLRLPRNEKLFFGSGTQLSVL.

The CDR3, as DNA: TGCGCCAGCAGCCAAGAATGGGGCGGGGTGGGACACAATGAGCAGTTCTTC. Translating gives CASSQEWGGVGHNEQFF. V is TRBV4-3 and J is TRBJ2-1, with D possibly being TRBD2 (6 bases). The V end was cut by 0 bases, the J end by 5 bases, with 17 bases between. Germline-derived CDR1 and CDR2 are LGHNA and YSLEER. This CDR3 has 17 residues.

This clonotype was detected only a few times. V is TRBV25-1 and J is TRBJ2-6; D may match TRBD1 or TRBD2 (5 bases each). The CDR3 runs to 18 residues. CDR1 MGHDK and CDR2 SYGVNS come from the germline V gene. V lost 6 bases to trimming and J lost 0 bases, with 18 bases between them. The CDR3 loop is CASRRDLSSPSGANVLTF. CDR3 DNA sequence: TGTGCCAGCAGGAGGGACCTAAGTTCGCCCTCTGGGGCCAACGTCCTGACTTTC.

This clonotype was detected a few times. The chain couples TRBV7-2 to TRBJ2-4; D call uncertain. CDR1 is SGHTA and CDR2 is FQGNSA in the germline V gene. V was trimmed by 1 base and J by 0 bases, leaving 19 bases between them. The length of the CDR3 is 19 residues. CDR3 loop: CASSLGPSQIILAKNIQYF. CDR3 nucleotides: TGTGCCAGCAGCTTAGGTCCCTCTCAAATTATTCTAGCCAAAAACATTCAGTACTTC. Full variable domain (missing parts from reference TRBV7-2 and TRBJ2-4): GAGVSQSPSNKVTEKGKDVELRCDPISGHTALYWYRQSLGQGLEFLIYFQGNSAPDKSGLPSDRFSAERTGGSVSTLTIQRTQQEDSAVYLCASSLGPSQIILAKNIQYFGAGTRLSVL.

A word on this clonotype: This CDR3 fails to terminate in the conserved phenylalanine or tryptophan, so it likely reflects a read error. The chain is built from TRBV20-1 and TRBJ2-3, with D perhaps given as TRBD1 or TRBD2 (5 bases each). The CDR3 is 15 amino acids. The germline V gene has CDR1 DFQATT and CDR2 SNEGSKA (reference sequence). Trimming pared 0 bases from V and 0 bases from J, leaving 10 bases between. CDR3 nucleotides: TGCAGTGCTAGAGATGAGGGGAAGAGCACAGATACGCAGTATTCT. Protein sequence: CSARDEGKSTDTQYS.